A selection of T cell receptor beta chains follows, all from one sample in a study of T cells in Graves' hyperthyroidism and ophthalmopathy. TCRdb recomputed calls from the multiplex PCR reads with MiXCR, one row per CDR3 protein. The table shows some 530,000 distinct CDR3 sequences, with about 22% occurring only once. The sample comprised blood. The origin of the receptors is a woman in her 70s with Graves' ophthalmopathy. Both conserved end residues are part of each CDR3. The listing skips clone size in some rows; elsewhere it reads once, few, many or a size class.

>NA|TRBV10-1|TRBJ2-3
CASSESRSAQYF
>NA|TRBV6-1|TRBJ2-3
CASRATSGSFGTQYF
>many|TRBV11-2|TRBJ1-2
CASSPGLANYGYTF
>many|TRBV20-1|TRBJ1-1
CSARVGHMNTEAFF
>NA|TRBV10-3|TRBJ2-1
CAISEAGSYNEQFF
>NA|TRBV7-3|TRBJ2-1
CASSPAGVFVGGEQFF
>few|TRBV20-1|TRBJ2-1
CSAGGLAAGYNEQFF
>NA|TRBV5-1|TRBJ1-6
CASKTGTSSYNSPLHF
>NA|TRBV29-1|TRBJ2-3
CSVIQSTDTQYF
>few|TRBV28|TRBJ2-2
CARTLRRQGKGTGELFF
>many|TRBV19|TRBJ2-3
CASSTRRGGTDTQYF
>many|TRBV11-2|TRBJ1-2
CASSLASQGSRYTF
>many|TRBV19|TRBJ1-1
CASSITGVNTEAFF
>few|TRBV10-2|TRBJ1-2
CASRTGQGSYGYTF
>few|TRBV20-1|TRBJ2-1
CSAPLAGGQFF
>NA|TRBV12-3/TRBV12-4|TRBJ1-3
CAISDRAASGNTVYF
>NA|TRBV20-1|TRBJ1-5
CSALGDTGDQPQHF
>NA|TRBV30|TRBJ2-5
CAWSVRPGAQYF
>many|TRBV11-1|TRBJ2-1
CASNRQGRGSYNEQFF
>NA|TRBV5-1|TRBJ2-7
CASSVDGTSRFYEQYF
>NA|TRBV5-5|TRBJ2-2
CASSLIAGRGTGELFF
>NA|TRBV10-3|TRBJ2-5
CATAQGQETQYF
>NA|TRBV20-1|TRBJ2-5
CSARTSGETQYF
>few|TRBV7-8|TRBJ1-1
CASSLVRGQANTEAFF
>few|TRBV6-6|TRBJ1-2
CASSYSPALYGYTF
>NA|TRBV30|TRBJ2-1
CAWRTREGAYNEQFF
>NA|TRBV14|TRBJ2-1
CASSQVRLAQDGQFF
>few|TRBV20-1|TRBJ2-7
CSARSLDIYEQYF
>NA|TRBV6-1|TRBJ1-4
CASSPNRGLGEKLFF
>few|TRBV6-1|TRBJ2-3
CASRSGLVTDTQYF
>many|TRBV12-3/TRBV12-4|TRBJ2-3
CASVPGIASTDTQYF
>NA|TRBV30|TRBJ1-5
CAWRDRDSQPQHF
>few|TRBV11-2|TRBJ2-3
CASNPVVGLWGDTQYF
>NA|TRBV20-1|TRBJ2-3
CSARLPGATDTQYF
>many|TRBV28|TRBJ1-2
CASSLWEPLSYTF
>few|TRBV7-2|TRBJ2-5
CASTRRAGVLETQYF
>NA|TRBV10-3|TRBJ2-7
CAIKGQSYEQYF
>few|TRBV12-3/TRBV12-4|TRBJ1-3
CASSPGYTSGNTIYF
>NA|TRBV4-1|TRBJ2-3
CASSQDPRQGGTDTQYF
>many|TRBV12-5|TRBJ2-3
CASGSSSGGTDTQYF
>NA|TRBV18|TRBJ1-1
CASSPTEKNTEAFF